Presented here are 32 T cell receptor beta chains from one specimen sequenced in a study of cytomegalovirus exposure and HLA in healthy donors. Vbeta (60) and Jbeta (13) primers were used in the PCR. Profiling relied on immunoSEQ multiplex PCR, and the TCRdb table lists in-frame clones only, not all of them. This table has about 130,000 clones, around 74% appearing once. Sequencing was done on a sample of PBMCs. These receptors all stem from a man aged 40-50 years in good health and CMV-seropositive.

V is TRBV7-2 and J is TRBJ2-1, with 9 bases that match TRBD1. There are 15 residues in the CDR3. Germline values: CDR1 SGHTA, CDR2 FQGNSA. J gave up 12 bases and V 6 bases, and 15 bases lay outside the gene matches. Here the CDR3 reads CASRTGTGSPRGQFF. The CDR3 DNA follows: TGTGCCAGCAGGACCGGGACAGGGTCACCCCGTGGGCAGTTCTTC. Variable domain in full (rest from reference TRBV7-2 and TRBJ2-1): GAGVSQSPSNKVTEKGKDVELRCDPISGHTALYWYRQSLGQGLEFLIYFQGNSAPDKSGLPSDRFSAERTGGSVSTLTIQRTQQEDSAVYLCASRTGTGSPRGQFFGPGTRLTVL.

This clone was seen once. This chain uses TRBV2 with TRBJ1-1, with 11 bases fitting TRBD1. Germline assignment: CDR1 SNHLY and CDR2 FYNNEI. V was clipped by 4 bases and J by 5 bases; unmatched bases: 3. The CDR3 extends over 14 amino acids. This chain's CDR3 is CASSAGQGETEAFF. The CDR3 region has the DNA TGTGCCAGCAGTGCGGGACAGGGGGAGACTGAAGCTTTCTTT.

The chain joins TRBV6-1 to TRBJ2-5; 8 nucleotides align to TRBD1. J gave up 1 base and V 0 bases, and 4 bases lay outside the gene matches. Looked up from germline, CDR1 is MNHNS and CDR2 is SASEGT. The CDR3 is 16 residues long. CDR3 nucleotide sequence: TGTGCCAGCAGTGAAGCTTCCGGGACAGGCCAAGAGACCCAGTACTTC. Protein sequence: CASSEASGTGQETQYF.

This clone was detected a few times. The gene calls are TRBV27 and TRBJ2-2; D is perhaps TRBD1 (6 bases). The V end lost 6 bases, the J end lost 7 bases, and 12 bases lay between the germline ends. Germline V gives CDR1 MNHEY, CDR2 SMNVEV (reference sequence). The CDR3 sequence is 13 residues long. CDR3 region: CASSRQDSGELFF. The CDR3 coding sequence is TGTGCCAGCAGCCGACAGGACAGCGGGGAGCTGTTTTTT.

CDR3 DNA sequence: TGTGCCAGCAGCTCCTACAACAGAGATGAAGCTTTCTTT. This gives the protein CASSSYNRDEAFF. This chain uses TRBV5-4 with TRBJ1-1; no firm D call. CDR1 and CDR2 (germline): SGHNT, YYREEE (reference sequence). The CDR3 is made up of 13 amino acids. V lost 3 bases, J lost 7 bases, and 13 bases lay in between.

The gene calls are TRBV13 and TRBJ2-3, with D possibly matching TRBD1 (6 bases). The germline V gene has CDR1 PRHDT and CDR2 FYEKMQ (reference sequence). CDR3 size: 15 residues. V gave up 0 bases and J gave up 5 bases, with 12 bases separating them. The CDR3 spells CASSLGGRGRDTQYF. The CDR3 nucleotides are TGTGCCAGCAGCTTAGGAGGCAGGGGAAGAGATACGCAGTATTTT.

The rearrangement uses TRBV2 and TRBJ1-5; possible D gene TRBD1, 5 bases. V lost 8 bases and J lost 5, with 13 bases in between. The CDR3 extends over 13 amino acids. In germline, CDR1 is SNHLY, CDR2 FYNNEI. Here the CDR3 reads CASLSGLDQPQHF. CDR3 DNA sequence: TGTGCCAGCCTTTCAGGGCTCGATCAGCCCCAGCATTTT.

The chain employs TRBV29-1 and TRBJ2-3; 10 positions agree with TRBD2. The CDR3 covers 17 residues. V lost 5 bases and J lost 3; bases outside the gene matches: 14. Germline CDR1 reads SQVTM; CDR2 reads ANQGSEA. In DNA, the CDR3 is TGCAGCGTTCACACTAGCGGGGCCGGGGCTAGGACAGATACGCAGTATTTT. Translated, it gives CSVHTSGAGARTDTQYF.

This chain's CDR3 is CATNLAGAKDTQYF. DNA of the CDR3: TGTGCCACCAACTTAGCGGGAGCTAAAGATACGCAGTATTTT. This chain joins TRBV28 and TRBJ2-3, with 9 bases identical to TRBD2. Trimming at V came to 10 bases and at J to 5 bases, leaving 10 bases not matched to a gene. Per the germline V gene, CDR1 is MDHEN and CDR2 is SYDVKM. The CDR3 has 14 residues. Full variable domain (missing parts from reference TRBV28 and TRBJ2-3): DVKVTQSSRYLVKRTGEKVFLECVQDMDHENMFWYRQDPGLGLRLIYFSYDVKMKEKGDIPEGYSVSREKKERFSLILESASTNQTSMYLCATNLAGAKDTQYFGPGTRLTVL.

V gene TRBV9 combines with J gene TRBJ2-5, with TRBD2 identical over 7 bases. This CDR3 has 12 amino acids. Trimming took 7 bases from V and 1 from J; bases not matched to a gene: 1. CDR1 SGDLS and CDR2 YYNGEE come from the germline V gene. The CDR3 coding sequence is TGTGCCAGCGGGGGGGGCCAAGAGACCCAGTACTTC. As protein: CASGGGQETQYF.

V gene TRBV5-3 combines with J gene TRBJ1-1; TRBD1 is a possible D gene (5 bases). TRBV5-3 is reported as an ORF; its role is uncertain. The V and J ends lost 2 bases and 4 bases respectively, with 12 bases between them. The CDR3 loop spans 14 amino acids. As DNA, the CDR3 is TGTGCCAGAAGCTTAGGGGTTCCCGGCACTGAAGCTTTCTTT. Translation gives CARSLGVPGTEAFF.

The chain employs TRBV6-1 and TRBJ2-1; 12 bases line up with TRBD2. Germline values: CDR1 MNHNS, CDR2 SASEGT. The CDR3 totals 15 residues. J gave up 8 bases and V 6 bases, and 8 bases lay outside the gene matches. The DNA of the CDR3 is TGTGCCAGCAGGCATCTAGCGGGGGGGTTATATGAGCAGTTCTTC. This encodes CASRHLAGGLYEQFF.

Comments on this clone: One end of the junction varies from germline; a read error may be responsible. This same CDR3 is encoded by further DNA sequences in the sample. The chain recombines TRBV13 with TRBJ1-2, with 11 bases that match TRBD1. CDR1 is PRHDT, CDR2 FYEKMQ, per germline (reference sequence). The CDR3 contains 16 residues. CDR3 nucleotide sequence: TGTGCCAGCAGCTTAGGGGGACAGGGGGAAGACTACGGCTACACCTTC. Translating it yields CASSLGGQGEDYGYTF. The entire variable domain, with the rest obtained from reference TRBV13 and TRBJ1-2, is as follows: AAGVIQSPRHLIKEKRETATLKCYPIPRHDTVYWYQQGPGQDPQFLISFYEKMQSDKGSIPDRFSAQQFSDYHSELNMSSLELGDSALYFCASSLGGQGEDYGYTFGSGTRLTVV.

This clone was recorded once. The chain recombines TRBV2 with TRBJ2-7; maybe TRBD2 (6 bases). Germline-derived CDR1 and CDR2 are SNHLY and FYNNEI. The CDR3 extends over 12 amino acids. Trimming removed 8 bases at V and 0 bases at J, with 8 bases between. The CDR3 bases are TGTGCCAGCGGGGGGAACTCCTACGAGCAGTACTTC. Amino acids: CASGGNSYEQYF. Filled out from reference TRBV2 and TRBJ2-7, the complete variable domain reads EPEVTQTPSHQVTQMGQEVILRCVPISNHLYFYWYRQILGQKVEFLVSFYNNEISEKSEIFDDQFSVERPDGSNFTLKIRSTKLEDSAMYFCASGGNSYEQYFGPGTRLTVT.

The chain is built from TRBV29-1 and TRBJ2-5, with D maybe TRBD1 (7 bases). The end of the DNA aligns better with TRBJ2-7, so the J call may be wrong. The CDR3 has 14 amino acids. CDR1 is SQVTM and CDR2 is ANQGSEA in the germline V gene. The CDR3 region is CSAGGRTGSYEQYF. In nucleotides, the CDR3 is TGCAGCGCTGGGGGGCGGACAGGCTCCTACGAGCAGTACTTC.

CDR3 loop: CASSPTTRMNTEAFF. The CDR3 DNA reads as TGTGCCAGCTCACCGACGACACGAATGAACACTGAAGCTTTCTTT. The chain carries TRBV18 and TRBJ1-1; D unclear. CDR1 and CDR2 (germline): KGHSH, LQKENI. Trimming left V 3 bases short and J 0 bases short, with 11 bases between. The CDR3 runs 15 residues.

The chain carries TRBV27 and TRBJ2-4; D gene uncertain. This CDR3 contains 15 residues. Deletions cut 6 bases from V and 0 bases from J, with 12 bases between. Germline V gives CDR1 MNHEY, CDR2 SMNVEV (reference sequence). The DNA of the CDR3 is TGTGCCAGCAGGACACAGACACTAGCCAAAAACATTCAGTACTTC. Translation gives CASRTQTLAKNIQYF.

This sequence joins TRBV6-5 and TRBJ1-1; 8 nucleotides line up with TRBD1. Germline values: CDR1 MNHEY, CDR2 SVGAGI. V dropped 5 bases and J dropped 3; count of bases not matched to a gene: 5. CDR3 length: 14 amino acids. The CDR3 loop is CASSGRDRYTEAFF. Here the CDR3 DNA reads TGTGCCAGCAGTGGCCGGGACAGGTACACTGAAGCTTTCTTT.

This chain links TRBV2 with TRBJ1-2, with D perhaps TRBD1 (6 bases). Trimming took off 7 bases at V and 2 bases at J, with 11 bases between the two ends. CDR3 length equals 13 residues. Germline lookup yields CDR1 SNHLY and CDR2 FYNNEI. For the CDR3, the DNA is TGTGCCAGCAACGTTGGACAGAACTATGGCTACACCTTC. Translating gives CASNVGQNYGYTF.

This chain connects TRBV2 to TRBJ2-3; D may be TRBD1 (5 bases). The CDR3 totals 15 residues. Germline V gene lookup returns CDR1 SNHLY and CDR2 FYNNEI. V was shortened by 5 bases and J by 0 bases, with 12 bases between the two germline ends. The CDR3 protein is CASSRAGFSTDTQYF. The CDR3 DNA reads TGTGCCAGCAGTAGGGCAGGGTTTAGCACAGATACGCAGTATTTT.

The V and J genes are TRBV7-9 and TRBJ2-7; weak D call: TRBD1 (7 bases). Germline V CDR1 and CDR2: SEHNR, FQNEAQ (reference sequence). V was trimmed by 0 bases and J by 3 bases, leaving 12 bases between them. This CDR3 has 15 amino acids. CDR3 loop: CASSLAQGGFYEQYF. In DNA, the CDR3 is TGTGCCAGCAGCTTAGCCCAGGGGGGCTTCTACGAGCAGTACTTC.

The chain links TRBV6-1 to TRBJ1-5; 8 nucleotides agree with TRBD1. There are 16 residues in the CDR3. Germline V CDR1 and CDR2: MNHNS, SASEGT. Trimming cost V 1 base and J 6 bases; bases outside gene matches: 8. The DNA for the CDR3 is TGTGCCAGCAGTGAAGGGGTAAGACAGGGGAGTCAGCCCCAGCATTTT. This encodes CASSEGVRQGSQPQHF.

This clone was counted only a few times. The CDR3 spells CASSLWPRWQPQHF. DNA of the CDR3: TGTGCCAGCAGTTTATGGCCTAGATGGCAGCCCCAGCATTTT. The chain has TRBV6-5 and TRBJ1-5; D unclear. The CDR3 has 14 residues. From germline, CDR1 is MNHEY and CDR2 SVGAGI. Trimming removed 4 bases from V and 7 bases from J, with 14 bases in between.

This chain links TRBV7-6 with TRBJ2-6; D may be TRBD1 (5 bases). The V end was cut by 9 bases, the J end by 1 base, with 16 bases between. The CDR3 loop spans 16 amino acids. Germline V gene data show CDR1 as SGHVS and CDR2 as FNYEAQ. The CDR3: CASQYDRQSGANVLTF. CDR3 nucleotides: TGTGCCAGTCAGTACGACAGACAGTCTGGGGCCAACGTCCTGACTTTC.

With regard to this clone: Since no conserved phenylalanine or tryptophan closes the CDR3, a read error is the likely cause. This chain joins TRBV28 and TRBJ1-2; D is perhaps TRBD1 (6 bases). The germline CDR1 and CDR2 sequences are MDHEN and SYDVKM. The ends were cut back, 5 bases at V and 0 bases at J, with 25 bases in the middle. The CDR3 extends over 19 amino acids. This chain's CDR3 is CASSPRASWDTQTNYGYTL. CDR3 coding DNA: TGTGCCAGCAGTCCGAGGGCTTCTTGGGACACACAGACTAACTATGGCTACACCCTC.

The chain links TRBV5-4 to TRBJ1-3; D gene unclear. V gave up 1 base and J gave up 0 bases, with 5 bases separating them. Germline V gives CDR1 SGHNT, CDR2 YYREEE (reference sequence). This CDR3 has 14 residues. Written as DNA, the CDR3 is TGTGCCAGCAGCTTGACTTCCTCTGGAAACACCATATATTTT. As protein: CASSLTSSGNTIYF.

The rearrangement uses TRBV19 and TRBJ1-1, with D maybe TRBD1 (5 bases). CDR1 is LNHDA, CDR2 SQIVND, per germline (reference sequence). V dropped 9 bases and J dropped 1 base, with 12 bases sitting between them. CDR3 length equals 13 residues. The CDR3 is CASRRVRNTEAFF. For the CDR3, the DNA is TGTGCCAGCCGCAGGGTGAGGAACACTGAAGCTTTCTTT.

The chain carries TRBV19 and TRBJ1-1; D gene uncertain. V was cut by 5 bases and J by 2 bases, with 12 bases left in between. Germline values: CDR1 LNHDA, CDR2 SQIVND (reference sequence). The CDR3 runs to 14 residues. CDR3 DNA sequence: TGTGCCAGTAGTTTTCGAGGGATAAACACTGAAGCTTTCTTT. Residues: CASSFRGINTEAFF.

This sequence joins TRBV4-1 and TRBJ1-1; no firm D call. CDR1 MGHRA and CDR2 YSYEKL come from the germline V gene. The CDR3 totals 13 residues. With 7 bases removed from V and 0 bases from J, the gap between germline ends came to 9 bases. CDR3 in DNA: TGCGCCAGCATGCAGAGGATGAACACTGAAGCTTTCTTT. Protein sequence: CASMQRMNTEAFF.

The rearrangement links TRBV27 to TRBJ2-7; 7 bases align to TRBD1. Trimming at V came to 6 bases and at J to 3 bases, leaving 11 bases not matched to a gene. The CDR3 has 15 amino acids. Germline V gene lookup returns CDR1 MNHEY and CDR2 SMNVEV (reference sequence). CDR3 region: CASRAATGSGYEQYF. Written as DNA, the CDR3 is TGTGCCAGCAGGGCCGCGACAGGGTCAGGCTACGAGCAGTACTTC.

This clone has a single count. This rearrangement joins TRBV19 to TRBJ1-2, with D maybe TRBD1 (5 bases). With 5 bases removed from V and 4 bases from J, the gap between germline ends came to 20 bases. This CDR3 has 16 amino acids. Germline CDR1 and CDR2: LNHDA and SQIVND (reference sequence). CDR3 bases: TGTGCCAGTAGTCCCCTCGAGACAGCCTATTCCTATGGCTACACCTTC. This translates into CASSPLETAYSYGYTF.

The CDR3 DNA reads TGCGCCAGCAGCCAAGATAGATTACCGACTGAAGCTTTCTTT. Translating it yields CASSQDRLPTEAFF. The V call is TRBV4-1, the J call TRBJ1-1; D gene ambiguous. This CDR3 comprises 14 residues. Trimming stripped 0 bases from V and 5 bases from J, with 10 bases between. The V gene's germline CDR1 is MGHRA and CDR2 YSYEKL.